This T cell receptor beta chain was documented in a study of a mutant IDH1 vaccine in newly diagnosed glioma. Study-wide context: Most had both radiotherapy and temozolomide beforehand; others had only one.

Produced via immunoSEQ multiplex PCR; TCRdb's table is partial and in-frame only. The data hold 58,000 or so clones, with 75% to 90% observed a single time. The time point: week 47, end of study. All doses held 300 ug of mutant IDH1 20-mer peptide, with topical imiquimod. Vaccinations, eight in total, occurred in weeks 1, 3, 5, 7, 11, 15, 19, 23. Concerning this clone: Its antigen is not identified.

This CDR3 has 14 amino acids. Germline-derived CDR1 and CDR2 are MNHEY and SMNVEV (reference sequence). After removal of 5 bases from V and 1 base from J, the junction contained 3 bases not matched to a gene. V usage is TRBV27 and J usage is TRBJ1-2; 8 nucleotides align to TRBD1. This clonotype originated in a woman aged 50 to 60 with glioma. The input for sequencing was PBMCs, taken from a glioma patient whose treatment included an IDH1 peptide vaccine. The CDR3 region is CASSPGQGNYGYTF. The CDR3, as DNA: TGTGCCAGCAGTCCCGGACAGGGTAACTATGGCTACACCTTC.